This is a list of T cell receptor beta chains from one sample in a study of blood T cell repertoires in COVID-19. Assay: immunoSEQ multiplex PCR; the TCRdb copy retains only in-frame clones and omits some. The sample has approximately 290,000 clones; around nine tenths are singletons. The material sequenced was peripheral blood. The receptors stem from a woman aged 25 to 45 with COVID-19, enrolled during active disease. The CDR3 runs from the conserved cysteine through the conserved F or W. Each record gives: clone size, V gene, D gene, J gene, CDR3 protein, CDR3 DNA. A D gene is named only where the DNA matches it firmly. Only part of the rows carry a size: once, few, many, or a class if the clone is expanded.

clone_size: .
v_call: TRBV18
d_call: TRBD2
j_call: TRBJ2-3
cdr3_aa: CASSPRLSGGPTDTQYF
cdr3_nt: TGTGCCAGCTCACCAAGGCTCTCGGGGGGGCCGACAGATACGCAGTATTTT

clone_size: .
v_call: TRBV5-1
d_call: TRBD1
j_call: TRBJ2-1
cdr3_aa: CASSDGTGSSYNEQFF
cdr3_nt: TGCGCCAGCAGCGATGGGACAGGGAGCTCCTACAATGAGCAGTTCTTC

clone_size: .
v_call: TRBV6-1
d_call: .
j_call: TRBJ2-7
cdr3_aa: CASSEFPRLEGGGEQYF
cdr3_nt: TGTGCCAGCAGTGAATTCCCAAGACTTGAAGGGGGTGGCGAGCAGTACTTC

clone_size: once
v_call: TRBV7-9
d_call: TRBD1
j_call: TRBJ1-2
cdr3_aa: CASQGDRAYGYTF
cdr3_nt: TGTGCCAGCCAGGGGGACAGGGCTTATGGCTACACCTTC

clone_size: once
v_call: TRBV19
d_call: TRBD1
j_call: TRBJ1-6
cdr3_aa: CASSPPGQGRAPLHF
cdr3_nt: TGTGCCAGTAGTCCCCCGGGACAGGGGCGGGCACCCCTCCACTTT

clone_size: once
v_call: TRBV5-6
d_call: .
j_call: TRBJ2-7
cdr3_aa: CASSFGGYEQYF
cdr3_nt: TGTGCCAGCAGCTTCGGGGGCTACGAGCAGTACTTC

clone_size: .
v_call: TRBV12-3/TRBV12-4
d_call: .
j_call: TRBJ2-1
cdr3_aa: CASSLTNRYEQFF
cdr3_nt: TGTGCCAGCAGTTTAACGAACAGATATGAGCAGTTCTTC

clone_size: .
v_call: TRBV5-1
d_call: .
j_call: TRBJ2-7
cdr3_aa: CASSPEPLYGQYF
cdr3_nt: TGCGCCAGCAGCCCCGAGCCCCTCTATGGGCAGTACTTC

clone_size: .
v_call: TRBV19
d_call: TRBD1
j_call: TRBJ2-7
cdr3_aa: CASSMTGAYEQYF
cdr3_nt: TGTGCCAGTAGTATGACAGGGGCCTACGAGCAGTACTTC

clone_size: .
v_call: TRBV6-5
d_call: TRBD1
j_call: TRBJ1-1
cdr3_aa: CASSNRGLNTEAFF
cdr3_nt: TGTGCCAGCAGTAACAGGGGCTTGAACACTGAAGCTTTCTTT

clone_size: .
v_call: TRBV6-5
d_call: TRBD1
j_call: TRBJ1-5
cdr3_aa: CASSPGTASNQPQHF
cdr3_nt: TGTGCCAGCAGCCCCGGGACAGCTAGCAATCAGCCCCAGCATTTT

clone_size: .
v_call: TRBV11-2
d_call: TRBD2
j_call: TRBJ2-1
cdr3_aa: CASSLRLAGVGRSYNEQFF
cdr3_nt: TGTGCCAGCAGCTTACGACTAGCGGGGGTCGGGAGATCCTACAATGAGCAGTTCTTC

clone_size: .
v_call: TRBV2
d_call: TRBD2
j_call: TRBJ2-7
cdr3_aa: CASSEKGLSNSGSSYEQYF
cdr3_nt: TGTGCCAGCAGTGAAAAAGGGTTGTCTAATAGCGGGAGCTCCTACGAGCAGTACTTC

clone_size: .
v_call: TRBV7-9
d_call: .
j_call: TRBJ2-7
cdr3_aa: CAVESAGESYEQYF
cdr3_nt: TGTGCCGTCGAATCGGCAGGGGAATCCTACGAGCAGTACTTC

clone_size: few
v_call: TRBV7-9
d_call: .
j_call: TRBJ2-7
cdr3_aa: CASSLVGEAYEQYF
cdr3_nt: TGTGCCAGCAGCTTAGTAGGGGAGGCCTACGAGCAGTACTTC

clone_size: .
v_call: TRBV11-2
d_call: .
j_call: TRBJ2-1
cdr3_aa: CASSQQGLGYNEQFF
cdr3_nt: TGTGCCAGCAGCCAGCAGGGCTTGGGGTACAATGAGCAGTTCTTC

clone_size: .
v_call: TRBV2
d_call: TRBD1
j_call: TRBJ1-2
cdr3_aa: CASSEGGQGNRYGYTF
cdr3_nt: TGTGCCAGCAGTGAAGGGGGACAGGGGAACCGCTATGGCTACACCTTC

clone_size: .
v_call: TRBV2
d_call: .
j_call: TRBJ2-7
cdr3_aa: CASRRDLQYF
cdr3_nt: TGTGCCAGCAGAAGGGACTTACAGTACTTC

clone_size: .
v_call: TRBV19
d_call: .
j_call: TRBJ2-5
cdr3_aa: CASSLAGSQETQYF
cdr3_nt: TGTGCCAGTAGTTTGGCGGGGAGTCAAGAGACCCAGTACTTC

clone_size: .
v_call: TRBV19
d_call: .
j_call: TRBJ1-5
cdr3_aa: CASSSGISNQPQHF
cdr3_nt: TGTGCCAGTAGTTCAGGGATTAGCAATCAGCCCCAGCATTTT

clone_size: .
v_call: TRBV4-1
d_call: .
j_call: TRBJ2-1
cdr3_aa: CASSQVGPGFSRSNEQFF
cdr3_nt: TGCGCCAGCAGCCAAGTCGGCCCGGGTTTTTCCCGTAGTAATGAGCAGTTCTTC

clone_size: .
v_call: TRBV5-1
d_call: TRBD2
j_call: TRBJ2-1
cdr3_aa: CASRGTSGVLSYNEQFF
cdr3_nt: TGCGCCAGCCGAGGGACTAGCGGGGTGCTATCCTACAATGAGCAGTTCTTC

clone_size: .
v_call: TRBV5-1
d_call: TRBD2
j_call: TRBJ2-1
cdr3_aa: CASSSSSGGAYNEQFF
cdr3_nt: TGCGCCAGCAGCTCCTCCAGCGGGGGGGCCTACAATGAGCAGTTCTTC

clone_size: .
v_call: TRBV19
d_call: TRBD1
j_call: TRBJ1-5
cdr3_aa: CASSIQGENQPQHF
cdr3_nt: TGTGCCAGTAGTATACAGGGGGAGAATCAGCCCCAGCATTTT

clone_size: .
v_call: TRBV24-1
d_call: TRBD2
j_call: TRBJ2-3
cdr3_aa: CATRGASGDTDTQYF
cdr3_nt: TGTGCCACCAGGGGGGCTAGCGGGGACACAGATACGCAGTATTTT

clone_size: few
v_call: TRBV24-1
d_call: .
j_call: TRBJ1-6
cdr3_aa: CATSDLQGVRGNSPLHF
cdr3_nt: TGTGCCACCAGTGATTTGCAAGGGGTCCGCGGAAATTCACCCCTCCACTTT

clone_size: .
v_call: TRBV5-1
d_call: .
j_call: TRBJ2-3
cdr3_aa: CASSFWDTSTDTQYF
cdr3_nt: TGCGCCAGCAGCTTCTGGGACACCAGCACAGATACGCAGTATTTT

clone_size: .
v_call: TRBV5-4
d_call: TRBD1
j_call: TRBJ1-2
cdr3_aa: CASSSPGQGALGYTF
cdr3_nt: TGTGCCAGCAGCTCGCCGGGACAGGGGGCGCTGGGCTACACCTTC

clone_size: .
v_call: TRBV19
d_call: .
j_call: TRBJ2-3
cdr3_aa: CASSIGGGAADTQYF
cdr3_nt: TGTGCCAGTAGTATAGGTGGGGGGGCGGCGGATACGCAGTATTTT

clone_size: .
v_call: TRBV9
d_call: .
j_call: TRBJ1-1
cdr3_aa: CASSAGAGVTEAFF
cdr3_nt: TGTGCCAGCAGCGCAGGGGCCGGAGTCACTGAAGCTTTCTTT

clone_size: .
v_call: TRBV7-9
d_call: .
j_call: TRBJ1-4
cdr3_aa: CASSSTADSREKLFF
cdr3_nt: TGTGCCAGCAGCTCGACAGCTGATAGTCGTGAAAAACTGTTTTTT

clone_size: .
v_call: TRBV6-5
d_call: .
j_call: TRBJ1-2
cdr3_aa: CASISGWDSGYTF
cdr3_nt: TGTGCCAGCATATCCGGGTGGGACTCTGGCTACACCTTC

clone_size: .
v_call: TRBV15
d_call: .
j_call: TRBJ1-3
cdr3_aa: CATSRELPAVLDTIYF
cdr3_nt: TGTGCCACCAGCAGAGAACTACCTGCGGTGTTGGACACCATATATTTT

clone_size: .
v_call: TRBV27
d_call: TRBD1
j_call: TRBJ1-1
cdr3_aa: CASSLSGRGLTEAFF
cdr3_nt: TGTGCCAGCAGTTTATCGGGCAGGGGGCTCACTGAAGCTTTCTTT

clone_size: .
v_call: TRBV3-1/TRBV3-2
d_call: TRBD1
j_call: TRBJ1-2
cdr3_aa: CASSYPRDRPSTIDGYTF
cdr3_nt: TGTGCCAGCAGCTACCCCCGGGACAGACCCTCGACTATCGATGGCTACACCTTC

clone_size: .
v_call: TRBV10-3
d_call: TRBD1
j_call: TRBJ1-2
cdr3_aa: CAISESLSTGHYGYTF
cdr3_nt: TGTGCCATCAGTGAGTCGTTATCGACAGGGCACTATGGCTACACCTTC

clone_size: .
v_call: TRBV2
d_call: TRBD1
j_call: TRBJ1-2
cdr3_aa: CAIGTGYYGYTF
cdr3_nt: TGTGCCATCGGGACAGGATACTATGGCTACACCTTC

clone_size: .
v_call: TRBV23-1
d_call: TRBD1
j_call: TRBJ1-1
cdr3_aa: CASTNEGDNRGDIREAFF
cdr3_nt: TGCGCCAGCACCAACGAAGGCGATAACAGGGGAGATATTCGGGAAGCTTTCTTT

clone_size: .
v_call: TRBV27
d_call: .
j_call: TRBJ2-5
cdr3_aa: CASSASGQETQYF
cdr3_nt: TGTGCCAGCAGCGCTTCAGGCCAAGAGACCCAGTACTTC

clone_size: .
v_call: TRBV18
d_call: TRBD1
j_call: TRBJ2-3
cdr3_aa: CASSPAGGAKTDTQYF
cdr3_nt: TGTGCCAGCTCACCGGCAGGGGGCGCAAAGACAGATACGCAGTATTTT

clone_size: once
v_call: TRBV4-1
d_call: TRBD1
j_call: TRBJ1-2
cdr3_aa: CASSQGDGTGVNGYTF
cdr3_nt: TGCGCCAGCAGCCAAGGGGACGGGACAGGGGTAAATGGCTACACCTTC

clone_size: .
v_call: TRBV5-6
d_call: TRBD1
j_call: TRBJ2-5
cdr3_aa: CASSGTAQETQYF
cdr3_nt: TGTGCCAGCAGCGGGACAGCCCAAGAGACCCAGTACTTC

clone_size: .
v_call: TRBV5-1
d_call: .
j_call: TRBJ1-1
cdr3_aa: CASSLGGLGAQEAFF
cdr3_nt: TGCGCCAGCAGCTTGGGAGGACTGGGGGCTCAGGAAGCTTTCTTT

clone_size: once
v_call: TRBV5-1
d_call: .
j_call: TRBJ1-4
cdr3_aa: CASRLAENEKLFF
cdr3_nt: TGCGCCAGCAGGTTAGCAGAGAATGAAAAACTGTTTTTT

clone_size: .
v_call: TRBV27
d_call: .
j_call: TRBJ2-7
cdr3_aa: CASSFTGLYF
cdr3_nt: TGTGCCAGCAGTTTTACAGGTCTGTACTTC

clone_size: many
v_call: TRBV10-3
d_call: .
j_call: TRBJ1-3
cdr3_aa: CASRQGSGNTIYF
cdr3_nt: TGTGCCTCTCGCCAGGGCTCTGGAAACACCATATATTTT

clone_size: .
v_call: TRBV6-5
d_call: .
j_call: TRBJ2-4
cdr3_aa: CASSYSPRTARNIQYF
cdr3_nt: TGTGCCAGCAGTTACTCACCCCGAACTGCGAGGAACATTCAGTACTTC

clone_size: once
v_call: TRBV11-2
d_call: TRBD2
j_call: TRBJ2-7
cdr3_aa: CASSTVLAGGEQYF
cdr3_nt: TGTGCCAGCAGCACAGTATTAGCGGGGGGCGAGCAGTACTTC